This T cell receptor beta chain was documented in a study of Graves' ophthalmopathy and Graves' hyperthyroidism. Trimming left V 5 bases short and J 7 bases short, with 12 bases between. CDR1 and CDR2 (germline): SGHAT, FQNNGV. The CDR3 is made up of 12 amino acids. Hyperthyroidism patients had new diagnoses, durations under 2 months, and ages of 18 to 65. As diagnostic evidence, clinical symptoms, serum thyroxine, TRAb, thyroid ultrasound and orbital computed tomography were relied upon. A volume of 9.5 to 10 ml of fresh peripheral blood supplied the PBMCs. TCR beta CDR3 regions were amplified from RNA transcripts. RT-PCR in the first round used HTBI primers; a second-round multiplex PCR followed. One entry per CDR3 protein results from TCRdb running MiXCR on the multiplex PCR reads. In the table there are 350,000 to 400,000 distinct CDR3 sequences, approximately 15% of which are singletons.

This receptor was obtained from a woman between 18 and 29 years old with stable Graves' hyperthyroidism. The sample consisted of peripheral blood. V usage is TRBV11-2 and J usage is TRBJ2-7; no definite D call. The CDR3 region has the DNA TGTGCCAGCAGCAAGGTGAGCTGGGAGCAGTACTTC. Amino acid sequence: CASSKVSWEQYF.